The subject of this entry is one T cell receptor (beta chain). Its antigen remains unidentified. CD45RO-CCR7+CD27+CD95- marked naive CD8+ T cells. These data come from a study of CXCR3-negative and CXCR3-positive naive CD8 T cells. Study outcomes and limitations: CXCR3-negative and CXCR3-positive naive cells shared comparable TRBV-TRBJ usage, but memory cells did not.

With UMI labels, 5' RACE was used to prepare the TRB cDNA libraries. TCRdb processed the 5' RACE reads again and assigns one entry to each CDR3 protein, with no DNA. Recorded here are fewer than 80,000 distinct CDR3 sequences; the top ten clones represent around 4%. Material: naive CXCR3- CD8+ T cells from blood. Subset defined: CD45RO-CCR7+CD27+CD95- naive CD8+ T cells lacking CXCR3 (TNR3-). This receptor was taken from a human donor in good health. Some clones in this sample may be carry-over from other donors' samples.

The CDR3 here is CASSPTSGGEETQYF. This sequence joins TRBV6-2 or TRBV6-3 and TRBJ2-5; TCRdb returns TRBD2, unconfirmable since there is no DNA. Germline V gene lookup returns CDR1 MNHEY and CDR2 SVGEGT. The CDR3 contains 15 residues.